This is a list of T cell receptor beta chains from one sample in a study of blood T cell repertoires in COVID-19. Sequenced by immunoSEQ multiplex PCR; TCRdb stores in-frame clones only, minus some. The table includes approximately 140,000 clones, roughly 85% detected once. The sequenced sample was peripheral blood. The origin of the receptors is a man aged 55 to 70 with acute or convalescent COVID-19. Each CDR3 is given with its conserved first and last residue. A D gene is named only where the DNA matches it firmly. Clone size is shown for a subset of rows, as once, few, many or a class of expanded clone.

D,length,size,V,J,DNA,CDR3
TRBD2,15,NA,TRBV5-1,TRBJ2-3,TGCGCCAGCAGCTTGGATGGGACTAGATCAGATACGCAGTATTTT,CASSLDGTRSDTQYF
NA,15,NA,TRBV4-3,TRBJ1-2,TGCGCCAGCAGCCAAGAGCCAGGGGCCGACTATGGCTACACCTTC,CASSQEPGADYGYTF
NA,15,once,TRBV21-1,TRBJ1-1,TGTGCCAGCAGCGGCCGGGAGCTACGAGAGAGAGAAGCTTTCTTT,CASSGRELREREAFF
NA,14,NA,TRBV7-2,TRBJ1-1,TGTGCCAGCAGCTTAATGAGCGTTAACACTGAAGCTTTCTTT,CASSLMSVNTEAFF
NA,14,NA,TRBV9,TRBJ1-6,TGTGCCAGCAGCGTAACCGGGTTAGATTCACCCCTCCACTTT,CASSVTGLDSPLHF
TRBD1,13,NA,TRBV29-1,TRBJ1-1,TGCAGCGTCGTGGGACAGTTGAACACTGAAGCTTTCTTT,CSVVGQLNTEAFF
NA,13,NA,TRBV5-4,TRBJ2-7,TGTGCCAGCAGCCGACAAGGAGCGGGCGAGCAGTACTTC,CASSRQGAGEQYF
NA,15,NA,TRBV10-3,TRBJ1-5,TGTGCCATCAGTGAGTCGCGGCAGCTTATAGGGCCCCAGCATTTT,CAISESRQLIGPQHF
TRBD1,14,few,TRBV5-1,TRBJ1-1,TGCGCCAGCAGCCTTAACAGGGGAGGTACTGAAGCTTTCTTT,CASSLNRGGTEAFF
NA,14,NA,TRBV27,TRBJ1-6,TGTGCCAGCAGTCCTGCAGGGGACAATTCACCCCTCCACTTT,CASSPAGDNSPLHF
TRBD1,15,NA,TRBV24-1,TRBJ2-3,TGTGCCACCAGTGATAAGGGACAGGGTGCAGATACGCAGTATTTT,CATSDKGQGADTQYF